Each of the 18 T cell receptor beta chains below was sequenced from the same sample in a study of T cell responses to AZD1222 COVID-19 vaccine. Using immunoSEQ multiplex PCR, the repertoire was profiled, and TCRdb retains in-frame clones only, with some absent. The table lists roughly 270,000 clones, 90% to 95% of them singletons. The sequences come from peripheral blood, collected 28 days after the second AZD1222 dose. The receptors here all came from an adult who received the AZD1222 COVID-19 vaccine.

The chain links TRBV5-1 to TRBJ1-1; D is ambiguous. Germline CDR1 reads SGHRS; CDR2 reads YFSETQ. V was clipped by 1 base and J by 0 bases, with 7 bases between them. The CDR3 has 14 residues. CDR3 in DNA: TGCGCCAGCAGCTTGTACGGATTGAACACTGAAGCTTTCTTT. Translation: CASSLYGLNTEAFF.

This chain uses TRBV7-6 with TRBJ2-2; 11 bases fit TRBD1. The germline V gene has CDR1 SGHVS and CDR2 FNYEAQ. The CDR3 contains 15 residues. V was clipped by 6 bases and J by 5 bases; unmatched bases: 5. The CDR3: CASRAGTGGTGELFF. The DNA for the CDR3 is TGTGCCAGCAGAGCCGGGACAGGGGGAACCGGGGAGCTGTTTTTT.

This chain uses TRBV11-2 with TRBJ2-7; D is unclear. The CDR3 is made up of 15 amino acids. The V and J ends lost 2 bases and 5 bases respectively, with 16 bases between them. Germline V CDR1 and CDR2: SGHAT, FQNNGV. CDR3 nucleotides: TGTGCCAGCAGCTTAACGGACGGACCTCCCCACGAGCAGTACTTC. It yields the protein CASSLTDGPPHEQYF.

CDR3 nucleotide sequence: TGTGCCAGCAGCTTAGCGGGAGATGTACTCTACGAGCAGTACTTC. Residues: CASSLAGDVLYEQYF. J is TRBJ2-7 and V is TRBV7-8, with D perhaps TRBD2 (5 bases). Germline assignment: CDR1 SGHVS and CDR2 FQNEAQ. Trimming took off 0 bases at V and 3 bases at J, with 12 bases between the two ends. The CDR3 runs to 15 residues.

The gene calls are TRBV4-2 and TRBJ2-7, with TRBD2 as a possible D gene (6 bases). V lost 5 bases and J lost 1, with 12 bases in between. The CDR3 totals 14 residues. Germline loops: CDR1 LGHNA, CDR2 YNFKEQ. Here the CDR3 DNA reads TGTGCCAGCAGCTTCAGGACTACATCCTACGAGCAGTACTTC. Encoded protein: CASSFRTTSYEQYF.

This clone has a handful of counts. The V call is TRBV11-2, the J call TRBJ2-3, with D tentatively TRBD1 (5 bases). Looked up from germline, CDR1 is SGHAT and CDR2 is FQNNGV. The CDR3 contains 15 residues. Trimming shortened V by 5 bases and J by 4 bases, and 16 bases separated the two germline ends. DNA of the CDR3: TGTGCCAGCAGCCCCATGGGGCTTCCCCCAGATACGCAGTATTTT. Residues: CASSPMGLPPDTQYF.

This clone was observed a single time. The chain employs TRBV14 and TRBJ2-2; 7 bases line up with TRBD2. CDR1 and CDR2 (germline): SGHDN, FVKESK. Trimming cost V 5 bases and J 5 bases; bases outside gene matches: 8. The CDR3 spans 15 residues. CDR3: CASSLRGVSTGELFF. CDR3 sequence (DNA): TGTGCCAGCAGCTTACGGGGGGTATCGACCGGGGAGCTGTTTTTT.

This chain uses TRBV4-2 with TRBJ1-4, with unresolved D. Germline CDR1 LGHNA, CDR2 YNFKEQ. The CDR3 runs to 15 residues. The ends were cut back, 2 bases at V and 7 bases at J, with 14 bases in the middle. The CDR3 loop is CASSQQKGLAEKLFF. CDR3 coding DNA: TGTGCCAGCAGCCAACAGAAAGGCCTGGCTGAAAAACTGTTTTTT.

V gene TRBV27 combines with J gene TRBJ2-7; D remains ambiguous. This CDR3 has 16 residues. V was pared by 2 bases and J by 0 bases, with 14 bases between. Germline CDR1 is MNHEY and CDR2 is SMNVEV (reference sequence). The CDR3 reads CASSLTVKLASYEQYF. CDR3 bases: TGTGCCAGCAGTTTAACGGTTAAACTTGCCTCCTACGAGCAGTACTTC.

The chain has TRBV28 and TRBJ1-6; 10 nucleotides align to TRBD1. CDR1 and CDR2 (germline): MDHEN, SYDVKM. The CDR3 contains 16 residues. Germline trimming cut 5 bases from V and 9 bases from J; bases unmatched to any gene: 10. The CDR3 spells CASSPPLGDRGSPLHF. CDR3 nucleotides: TGTGCCAGCAGTCCGCCTCTGGGGGACAGGGGTTCACCCCTCCACTTT. The full variable domain, rest sourced from reference TRBV28 and TRBJ1-6, is DVKVTQSSRYLVKRTGEKVFLECVQDMDHENMFWYRQDPGLGLRLIYFSYDVKMKEKGDIPEGYSVSREKKERFSLILESASTNQTSMYLCASSPPLGDRGSPLHFGNGTRLTVT.

This clone was detected only once. This chain links TRBV30 with TRBJ1-5; D uncertain. Per germline, CDR1 GTSNPN and CDR2 SVGIG (reference sequence). V was trimmed by 2 bases and J by 4 bases, leaving 6 bases between them. The CDR3 has 12 residues. The CDR3 bases are TGTGCCTGGAGTACCCAAAATCAGCCCCAGCATTTT. Residues: CAWSTQNQPQHF.

The V gene is TRBV10-3, the J gene TRBJ1-4; possibly TRBD1 for D (6 bases). The CDR3 totals 14 residues. From germline, CDR1 is ENHRY and CDR2 SYGVKD. Between the trimmed V and J ends, which lost 6 bases and 10 bases, there was a span of 18 bases. The CDR3 is CAISPGHGPAKLFF. CDR3 DNA sequence: TGTGCCATCAGCCCGGGACATGGGCCGGCAAAACTGTTTTTT.

The V and J genes are TRBV7-2 and TRBJ1-1, with 7 bases that match TRBD1. CDR1 is SGHTA, CDR2 FQGNSA, per germline. There are 15 residues in the CDR3. V shed 3 bases, J shed 3 bases, and the junction held 7 bases outside the gene matches. As DNA, the CDR3 is TGTGCCAGCAGCTTGGGTGACAGGGATTACACTGAAGCTTTCTTT. Its protein is CASSLGDRDYTEAFF. Looking up the rest from reference TRBV7-2 and TRBJ1-1 gives the full variable domain: GAGVSQSPSNKVTEKGKDVELRCDPISGHTALYWYRQSLGQGLEFLIYFQGNSAPDKSGLPSDRFSAERTGGSVSTLTIQRTQQEDSAVYLCASSLGDRDYTEAFFGQGTRLTVV.

The rearrangement links TRBV28 to TRBJ2-7, with a tentative D call TRBD1 (6 bases). Germline values: CDR1 MDHEN, CDR2 SYDVKM. The CDR3 totals 10 residues. V was clipped by 3 bases and J by 12 bases, with 9 bases between them. The DNA of the CDR3 is TGTGCCAGCAGTTTTCAGGGGTGGTACTTC. Protein sequence: CASSFQGWYF. The full variable domain, rest sourced from reference TRBV28 and TRBJ2-7, is DVKVTQSSRYLVKRTGEKVFLECVQDMDHENMFWYRQDPGLGLRLIYFSYDVKMKEKGDIPEGYSVSREKKERFSLILESASTNQTSMYLCASSFQGWYFGPGTRLTVT.

Written as DNA, the CDR3 is TGTGCCAGCAGCTTCTATGGACAGGGCAATGAGCAGTTCTTC. Its translation is CASSFYGQGNEQFF. V is TRBV7-9 and J is TRBJ2-1; 8 positions match TRBD1. With V trimmed by 3 bases and J by 6 bases, 4 bases remained unmatched. The CDR3 contains 14 residues. The germline CDR1 and CDR2 sequences are SEHNR and FQNEAQ (reference sequence).

The chain has TRBV27 and TRBJ2-1; no reliable D call. Trimming took off 6 bases at V and 2 bases at J, with 8 bases between the two ends. The CDR3 contains 13 residues. Germline-derived CDR1 and CDR2 are MNHEY and SMNVEV (reference sequence). The CDR3 is CASSPGPYNEQFF. CDR3 bases: TGTGCCAGCAGCCCAGGTCCCTACAATGAGCAGTTCTTC.

The CDR3 reads CASSQGQGRGDTEAFF. The CDR3 DNA sequence: TGTGCCAGCAGCCAAGGGCAGGGCCGTGGGGACACTGAAGCTTTCTTT. The chain employs TRBV3-1 (or the pseudogene TRBV3-2) and TRBJ1-1; D might be TRBD1 (5 bases). This CDR3 spans 16 amino acids. Germline CDR1 is LGHDT and CDR2 is YNNKEL (reference sequence). Between the trimmed V and J ends, which lost 1 base and 3 bases, there was a span of 15 bases.

The V call is TRBV7-9, the J call TRBJ2-1, with TRBD1 as a possible D gene (7 bases). CDR1 and CDR2 (germline): SEHNR, FQNEAQ (reference sequence). CDR3 length equals 14 residues. V shed 5 bases and J shed 7 bases, with 15 bases lying between them. The CDR3 DNA sequence: TGTGCCAGCAGCCCAGGACAGGAGGGGAATGAGCAGTTCTTC. Translated, it gives CASSPGQEGNEQFF.